This TCR beta chain was profiled in a study of response to subunit inactivated influenza vaccine. Study-level points and caveats: Few additional T cells are recruited per seasonal influenza vaccination, authors suggested.

This clonotype was seen repeatedly, ten times or more. As yet, its antigen is unknown. Each CDR3 protein gets one entry after TCRdb re-called the RT-PCR reads with MiXCR. The repertoire has hundreds of thousands of distinct CDR3 sequences, around 8% of them found once; the top ten carry approximately 12%. The CDR3 has 17 residues. V lost 0 bases and J lost 1; bases outside the gene matches: 6. From germline, CDR1 is SGHRS and CDR2 YFSETQ. The sequencing used PBMCs from blood, collected roughly 24 months after vaccination. This chain joins TRBV5-1 and TRBJ2-1; 8 nucleotides line up with TRBD2. This receptor was taken from a man between 50 and 70 years old who received an inactivated influenza vaccine. The CDR3 sequence is CASSLVASGGSYNEQFF. In DNA, the CDR3 is TGCGCCAGCAGCTTGGTTGCTTCGGGAGGGTCCTACAATGAGCAGTTCTTC.